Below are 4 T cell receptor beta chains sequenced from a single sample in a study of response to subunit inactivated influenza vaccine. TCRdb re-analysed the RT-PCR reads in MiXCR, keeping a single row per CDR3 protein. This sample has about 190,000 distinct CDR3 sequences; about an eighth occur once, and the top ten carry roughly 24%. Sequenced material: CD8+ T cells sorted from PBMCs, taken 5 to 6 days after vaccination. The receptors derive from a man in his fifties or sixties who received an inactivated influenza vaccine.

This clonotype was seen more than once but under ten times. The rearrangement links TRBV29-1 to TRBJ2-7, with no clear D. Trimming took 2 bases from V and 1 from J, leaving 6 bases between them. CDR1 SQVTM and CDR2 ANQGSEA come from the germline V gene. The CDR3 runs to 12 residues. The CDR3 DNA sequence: TGCAGCGTTGAAAGCGCGTCCTACGAGCAGTACTTC. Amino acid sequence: CSVESASYEQYF.

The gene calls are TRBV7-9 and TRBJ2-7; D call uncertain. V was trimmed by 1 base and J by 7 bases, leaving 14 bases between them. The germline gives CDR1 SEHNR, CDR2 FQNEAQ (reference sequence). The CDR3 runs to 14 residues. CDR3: CASSLVYDLGEQYF. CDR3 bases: TGTGCCAGCAGCTTAGTGTATGACCTTGGGGAGCAGTACTTC.

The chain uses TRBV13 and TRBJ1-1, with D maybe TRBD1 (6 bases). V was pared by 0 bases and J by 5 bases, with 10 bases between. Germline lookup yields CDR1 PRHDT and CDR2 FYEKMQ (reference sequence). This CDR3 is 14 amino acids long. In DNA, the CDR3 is TGTGCCAGCAGCTTAGGCCGGGGGGCAACTGAAGCTTTCTTT. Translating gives CASSLGRGATEAFF.

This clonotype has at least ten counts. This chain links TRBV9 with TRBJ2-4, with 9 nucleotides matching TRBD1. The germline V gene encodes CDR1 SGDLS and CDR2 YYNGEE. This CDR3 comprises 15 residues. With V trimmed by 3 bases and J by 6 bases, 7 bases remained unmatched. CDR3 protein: CASSGGQGFGNIQYF. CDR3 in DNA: TGTGCCAGCAGCGGAGGACAGGGGTTCGGAAACATTCAGTACTTC.